The rows below give T cell receptor beta chains drawn from one sample of a study of blood T cells in healthy people across ages. TCRdb reprocessed the 5' RACE reads with MiXCR, giving one entry per CDR3 protein. The table has about 780,000 distinct CDR3 sequences, approximately 59% seen once. The sequenced sample was blood. The receptors shown here come from a man younger than 45 in good health. The CDR3 runs from the conserved cysteine through the conserved F or W. A D gene is named only where the DNA matches it firmly. The listing skips clone size in some rows; elsewhere it reads once, few, many or a size class.

TGTGCCTCCCGACCCTGGGACGGTTCCTACGAGCAGTACTTC	CASRPWDGSYEQYF	TRBJ2-7	TRBV6-5	NA	NA
TGTGCCAGCAGCTTAAGTCTCAGCGAGCAGTTCTTC	CASSLSLSEQFF	TRBJ2-1	TRBV5-5	NA	NA
TGTGCCAGCAGTTTGGTGGGACTAGGGGCCAATGAGCAGTTCTTC	CASSLVGLGANEQFF	TRBJ2-1	TRBV6-2/TRBV6-3	once	TRBD2
TGCGCCAGCAGCTTGACGGACCCAAGTAATCCCCTCCACTTT	CASSLTDPSNPLHF	TRBJ1-6	TRBV5-1	many	NA
TGTGCCAGCAGGCCGCGAGCGGGACCTTACAATGAGCAGTTCTTC	CASRPRAGPYNEQFF	TRBJ2-1	TRBV6-5	few	TRBD2
TGTGCCAGCAGTTTAGGGGCAGGGGTCTATGGCTACACCTTC	CASSLGAGVYGYTF	TRBJ1-2	TRBV28	NA	NA
TGTGCCAGCAGGGGGGGCGCCGGAGAGACCCAGTACTTC	CASRGGAGETQYF	TRBJ2-5	TRBV2	NA	NA
TGCAGCGTTGGGGCGTTAAGCTCCTACGAGCAGTACTTC	CSVGALSSYEQYF	TRBJ2-7	TRBV29-1	NA	NA
TGCAGCGTTGTGGGGTCACCGGGACAAGGCGTCGCTTTCTTT	CSVVGSPGQGVAFF	TRBJ1-1	TRBV29-1	few	NA
TGTGCCAGCAGCGCCGGGACTAGCGTAGATACGCAGTATTTT	CASSAGTSVDTQYF	TRBJ2-3	TRBV9	once	TRBD2
TGCAGCGTTCAAGAGGACAGGACGTACTCCTACGAGCAGTACTTC	CSVQEDRTYSYEQYF	TRBJ2-7	TRBV29-1	few	TRBD1
TGTGCCAGCACCCACGCCCGGCAGTACTTC	CASTHARQYF	TRBJ2-5	TRBV5-5	NA	NA
TGTGCCAGCAGCTTAGTAGAACTTGGGGCCGATGAGCAGTTCTTC	CASSLVELGADEQFF	TRBJ2-1	TRBV11-3	NA	NA
TGCGCCAGCAGCTCTACTAGCGGGGGGTTTAGCGATGAGCAGTTCTTC	CASSSTSGGFSDEQFF	TRBJ2-1	TRBV5-1	NA	TRBD2
TGTGTCAGCAGCCCATTAAATGAAAAACTGTTTTTT	CVSSPLNEKLFF	TRBJ1-4	TRBV7-2	NA	NA
TGTGCCTGGAGACCAGGGACAGGGGCGGGGGAGCAGTACTTC	CAWRPGTGAGEQYF	TRBJ2-5	TRBV30	NA	TRBD1
TGTGCCAGCAGCTACCGAGTTGGGACAGGGGGGTCCAATGAGCAGTACTTC	CASSYRVGTGGSNEQYF	TRBJ2-5	TRBV3-1	NA	TRBD1
TGTGCCAGCAGCGATGGACAGGGAAAGTACAATGAGCAGTTCTTC	CASSDGQGKYNEQFF	TRBJ2-1	TRBV6-4	few	TRBD1
TGTGTCAGCAGTGAAGGCGGGCGCGAAGCTTTCTTT	CVSSEGGREAFF	TRBJ1-1	TRBV6-1	NA	NA
TGCGCCAGCAGCCAAGTTATGTACAATGAGCAGTTCTTC	CASSQVMYNEQFF	TRBJ2-1	TRBV4-3	NA	NA
TGTGCCAGCAGCTTAGAGGGGCGCTATGGCTACACCTTC	CASSLEGRYGYTF	TRBJ1-2	TRBV7-9	NA	NA
TGCAGTGCTAGAGTCCCCGGGCCGAATGAAAAACTGTTTTTT	CSARVPGPNEKLFF	TRBJ1-4	TRBV20-1	few	NA
TGTGCCAGCAGTTTCAGCGGTACAGGGGGCGCTGGGGGCTACACCTTC	CASSFSGTGGAGGYTF	TRBJ1-2	TRBV27	NA	TRBD1
TGTGCCAGCAGTCGGGGTAGGTTTCAGCCCCAGCATTTT	CASSRGRFQPQHF	TRBJ1-5	TRBV14	NA	NA
TGTGCCGGGGGCACCCGGGACAGGGGGAACTATGGCTACACCTTC	CAGGTRDRGNYGYTF	TRBJ1-2	TRBV7-9	NA	TRBD1
TGCAGTGCTAGATTAATAGCGGGGGAGGAGACCCAGTACTTC	CSARLIAGEETQYF	TRBJ2-5	TRBV20-1	NA	TRBD2
TGTGCCAGCAGCCCGGGAGTGGGCGTAAGTGTGAGGACAGATACGCAGTATTTT	CASSPGVGVSVRTDTQYF	TRBJ2-3	TRBV9	NA	NA
TGTGCCAGCAGTGAAGCTTGGAGCGGGGACAGTTACAATGAGCAGTTCTTC	CASSEAWSGDSYNEQFF	TRBJ2-1	TRBV2	once	NA
TGTGCCAGCAGTTACTCGCCGGGCACTGAAGCTTTCTTT	CASSYSPGTEAFF	TRBJ1-1	TRBV6-6	few	NA
TGCAGTGCTGCACCGGGACAGGGATTGTACGAGCAGTACTTC	CSAAPGQGLYEQYF	TRBJ2-7	TRBV20-1	NA	TRBD1
TGTGCCAGCAGCACATCTAGCGGGGGAACTGGGGAGCAGTACTTC	CASSTSSGGTGEQYF	TRBJ2-7	TRBV9	few	TRBD2
TGTGCTAGCAGCTTAAGTACGGGCCTCTCCTACGAGCAGTACTTC	CASSLSTGLSYEQYF	TRBJ2-7	TRBV7-9	few	NA
TGTGCCAGCACCCAAGACAGGAGGAGCTCCTACGAGCAGTACTTC	CASTQDRRSSYEQYF	TRBJ2-7	TRBV6-5	NA	NA
TGTGCCAGCAGCGGGGGGACAGGGGGGGATCAGCCCCAGCATTTT	CASSGGTGGDQPQHF	TRBJ1-5	TRBV5-5	NA	TRBD1
TGTGCCAGCAGCACTCTTTTGGGAAGATCTCGAGTCAAAAACATTCAGTACTTC	CASSTLLGRSRVKNIQYF	TRBJ2-4	TRBV6-2/TRBV6-3	NA	NA
TGCAGCGTCGAGGCCGCGTCCTACGAGCAGTACTTC	CSVEAASYEQYF	TRBJ2-7	TRBV29-1	NA	NA
TGTGCCATCAGAAGGTCACAGGGGGACTACGAGCAGTACTTC	CAIRRSQGDYEQYF	TRBJ2-7	TRBV10-3	NA	TRBD1
TGTGCCAGCAGCTTAGGTGGACCGCGCTGGCTTTCGCAGTTCTTC	CASSLGGPRWLSQFF	TRBJ2-1	TRBV7-2	once	NA
TGTGCCAGCAGCCCGGGGATCGGACAGGGAGGTGAAAAACTGTTTTTT	CASSPGIGQGGEKLFF	TRBJ1-4	TRBV7-9	NA	TRBD1
TGCAGCGTTGCAACCGGGACACACTCCTACGAGCAGTACTTC	CSVATGTHSYEQYF	TRBJ2-7	TRBV29-1	NA	NA
TGTGCCAGCAGCCTCCCAAGGAGCAGCGGGGGGGCCGATGAGCAGTTCTTC	CASSLPRSSGGADEQFF	TRBJ2-1	TRBV3-1	NA	TRBD2
TGCGCCAGCAGCCTCATCCTAGCGGGACGCACAGATACGCAGTATTTT	CASSLILAGRTDTQYF	TRBJ2-3	TRBV5-1	NA	TRBD2
TGCGCCAGCAGCCAGGGACAGGGGCTCAACGAGCAGTACTTC	CASSQGQGLNEQYF	TRBJ2-7	TRBV5-1	NA	TRBD1
TGTGCCAGCAGCGGGCGACTTGATGAGCAGTTCTTC	CASSGRLDEQFF	TRBJ2-1	TRBV7-9	NA	NA
TGTGCTAGTGCGTTGTGGGGCACAGATACGCAGTATTTT	CASALWGTDTQYF	TRBJ2-3	TRBV12-5	NA	NA
TGTGCCAGCAGTCCTACCCGGACAGCCTTCGGGGATACGCAGTATTTT	CASSPTRTAFGDTQYF	TRBJ2-3	TRBV6-1	NA	NA
TGCAGCGTTATGCCGGACAGCTCTGGGGCCAACGTCCTGACTTTC	CSVMPDSSGANVLTF	TRBJ2-6	TRBV29-1	few	NA